This T cell receptor (beta chain) was captured by sequencing in a study of blood T cell repertoires in COVID-19. This clone was observed a single time. The germline gives CDR1 SGHNT, CDR2 YYREEE (reference sequence). The CDR3 totals 14 residues. Germline trimming cut 5 bases from V and 2 bases from J; bases unmatched to any gene: 3. This table comes from immunoSEQ multiplex PCR, and its TCRdb copy is limited to in-frame clones, with some not included. Of 100,000 or so clones in the sample, about 82% are singletons; the top ten hold around 15%. V usage is TRBV5-4 and J usage is TRBJ2-2; 7 nucleotides align to TRBD1. Input material: peripheral blood. The source of this sequence is a man aged 50 or older with active or convalescent COVID-19. In DNA form, the CDR3 reads TGTGCCAGCAGGAGACAGGGTAACACCGGGGAGCTGTTTTTT. Protein sequence: CASRRQGNTGELFF.